The subject of this entry is one T cell receptor (beta chain). What it binds is unknown. The V and J ends lost 0 bases and 1 base, in that order; junction bases with no gene match: 2. CDR1 and CDR2 (germline): LGHNA, YNFKEQ. This CDR3 contains 15 residues. The sample belongs to a study of blood T cells in healthy people across ages. Alongside a J-beta primer mix, a sample-barcoded 5' primer served in a second PCR lasting roughly 6 to 11 cycles. One entry per CDR3 protein results from TCRdb running MiXCR on the 5' RACE reads. This sample carries 540,000 or so distinct CDR3 sequences, 27% of them seen once, and the ten largest clones take around 20%. Study-wide results and caveats: Investigators viewed diversity estimates from one million T cells as underestimates, the study reported. Reliance upon unsorted PBMCs precluded definitive naive versus antigen-experienced comparison. Whereas aged donors had fewer naive CD4+ cells, long-lived donors had more of them and higher diversity.

The source of this sequence is a woman aged 70-85 years in good health. The gene calls are TRBV4-2 and TRBJ2-5; the match to TRBD1 covers 7 bases. The specimen sequenced was blood. The CDR3 nucleotides read TGTGCCAGCAGCCAAGATGAGGGGGCCCAAGAGACCCAGTACTTC. Protein: CASSQDEGAQETQYF.